A selection of T cell receptor beta chains follows, all from one sample in a study of shared clonotypes between healthy human individuals. TCRdb's table, derived via immunoSEQ multiplex PCR, lists solely in-frame clones and lacks some. Here the sample spans about 2.4 million clones, around 90% being singletons. The sample was naive CD4+ T cells sorted from blood. The receptor source for this set is a man aged 18 to 29 in good health. Both conserved end residues are part of each CDR3. A D gene is named only where the DNA matches it firmly. Rows give clone size only sometimes, using once, few, many, or a class for an expanded clone.

CDR3 DNA: TGTGCCAGCAGCCCCCGGACAGGGGGCATGCTGTTTTTT
CDR3 protein: CASSPRTGGMLFF
clone size: .
J gene: TRBJ2-2
V gene: TRBV11-2
D gene: TRBD1

CDR3 DNA: TGCGCCAGCAACATCGCGGGGAACACTGAAGCTTTCTTT
CDR3 protein: CASNIAGNTEAFF
clone size: .
J gene: TRBJ1-1
V gene: TRBV10-2
D gene: .

CDR3 DNA: TGCGCCAGCAGCCTACAGATTTCAACGGGCTCCTACAATGAGCAGTTCTTC
CDR3 protein: CASSLQISTGSYNEQFF
clone size: .
J gene: TRBJ2-1
V gene: TRBV4-1
D gene: .

CDR3 DNA: TGTGCCAGCAGTCGGGTTAGTTCTGGGGCCAACGTCCTGACTTTC
CDR3 protein: CASSRVSSGANVLTF
clone size: .
J gene: TRBJ2-6
V gene: TRBV27
D gene: .

CDR3 DNA: TGTGCCAGCTCACAACAGGGTGTCGACGAGCAGTACTTC
CDR3 protein: CASSQQGVDEQYF
clone size: .
J gene: TRBJ2-7
V gene: TRBV18
D gene: .

CDR3 DNA: TGCGCCAGCTGCGAAGTGGGGGGCGCAGGGCAGCCCCAGCATTTT
CDR3 protein: CASCEVGGAGQPQHF
clone size: .
J gene: TRBJ1-5
V gene: TRBV5-1
D gene: .

CDR3 DNA: TGTGCCAGCAGCTCCGGACAGAACCTCCTAAACACTGAAGCTTTCTTT
CDR3 protein: CASSSGQNLLNTEAFF
clone size: .
J gene: TRBJ1-1
V gene: TRBV5-4
D gene: .

CDR3 DNA: TGTGCCATCAGTGGTCTCAGCGGGAGCCCCGGGGAGCTGTTTTTT
CDR3 protein: CAISGLSGSPGELFF
clone size: .
J gene: TRBJ2-2
V gene: TRBV10-3
D gene: TRBD2

CDR3 DNA: TGTGCCAGCAGCTTGGAATGGTACAGGGGGCTTGATATGAACACTGAAGCTTTCTTT
CDR3 protein: CASSLEWYRGLDMNTEAFF
clone size: .
J gene: TRBJ1-1
V gene: TRBV5-7
D gene: TRBD1

CDR3 DNA: TGTGCCAGCAGTTTATACGGGTTTTATAATTCACCCCTCCACTTT
CDR3 protein: CASSLYGFYNSPLHF
clone size: .
J gene: TRBJ1-6
V gene: TRBV28
D gene: .

CDR3 DNA: TGTGCCAGCAGCTTCCAGTCGGGCAAGTGGACCCAGTACTTC
CDR3 protein: CASSFQSGKWTQYF
clone size: .
J gene: TRBJ2-5
V gene: TRBV5-6
D gene: .

CDR3 DNA: TGTGCCAGCAGCCCCGCAGCGACCCGGTACGAGCAGTACTTC
CDR3 protein: CASSPAATRYEQYF
clone size: .
J gene: TRBJ2-7
V gene: TRBV5-4
D gene: .

CDR3 DNA: TGCGCCAGCAGCTTGGCTACAGGGTTCCACACTGAAGCTTTCTTT
CDR3 protein: CASSLATGFHTEAFF
clone size: .
J gene: TRBJ1-1
V gene: TRBV5-1
D gene: .

CDR3 DNA: TGCGCCAGCAGGGATAGGACAGGGGGAATAACTGAAGCTTTCTTT
CDR3 protein: CASRDRTGGITEAFF
clone size: .
J gene: TRBJ1-1
V gene: TRBV5-1
D gene: TRBD1

CDR3 DNA: TGTGCCAGCAGTTCCCGGACTAGCGGGAGGGCCAGGTTTCCGTTCTTC
CDR3 protein: CASSSRTSGRARFPFF
clone size: .
J gene: TRBJ2-1
V gene: TRBV6-5
D gene: TRBD2

CDR3 DNA: TGTGCCAGCAGTTACTCTCGGCTAGCGGCCCAAGAGACCCAGTACTTC
CDR3 protein: CASSYSRLAAQETQYF
clone size: .
J gene: TRBJ2-5
V gene: TRBV6-5
D gene: TRBD2

CDR3 DNA: TGTGCCAGTACCCCTTCAAGAGGGCCCTACGAGCAGTACTTC
CDR3 protein: CASTPSRGPYEQYF
clone size: once
J gene: TRBJ2-7
V gene: TRBV19
D gene: .

CDR3 DNA: TGCGCCAGCAGCTTGGACAGGGCTACCGGGGAGCTGTTTTTT
CDR3 protein: CASSLDRATGELFF
clone size: .
J gene: TRBJ2-2
V gene: TRBV5-1
D gene: .

CDR3 DNA: TGTGCCAGCAGCCCGAACCCAGACTACAATCAGCCCCAGCATTTT
CDR3 protein: CASSPNPDYNQPQHF
clone size: .
J gene: TRBJ1-5
V gene: TRBV5-4
D gene: .

CDR3 DNA: TGTGCCAGCAGCTTTCAGTTGGGCCTAGAGACCCAGTACTTC
CDR3 protein: CASSFQLGLETQYF
clone size: .
J gene: TRBJ2-5
V gene: TRBV5-8
D gene: .

CDR3 DNA: TGTGCCAGCAGCTTTGAAACAGGGCTATCAGCTTTCTTT
CDR3 protein: CASSFETGLSAFF
clone size: .
J gene: TRBJ1-1
V gene: TRBV7-8
D gene: .

CDR3 DNA: TGTGCCAGCTCCCCCAAGACAGGGGACTATGGCTACACCTTC
CDR3 protein: CASSPKTGDYGYTF
clone size: once
J gene: TRBJ1-2
V gene: TRBV18
D gene: TRBD1

CDR3 DNA: TGTGCCAGCAGTCGTGGACAGGGGGATCAACGGGGTCAGCCCCAGCATTTT
CDR3 protein: CASSRGQGDQRGQPQHF
clone size: .
J gene: TRBJ1-5
V gene: TRBV28
D gene: TRBD1

CDR3 DNA: TGCGCCAGCAGCTTGGAGGGGCTCTCCTACGAGCAGTACTTC
CDR3 protein: CASSLEGLSYEQYF
clone size: .
J gene: TRBJ2-7
V gene: TRBV5-1
D gene: .

CDR3 DNA: TGTGCCAGCAGCCCAATTTATAAGAGGGGAACTGAAGCTTTCTTT
CDR3 protein: CASSPIYKRGTEAFF
clone size: .
J gene: TRBJ1-1
V gene: TRBV7-2
D gene: .

CDR3 DNA: TGTGCCAGCAGCCACGAGAGGAATAGCAATCAGCCCCAGCATTTT
CDR3 protein: CASSHERNSNQPQHF
clone size: .
J gene: TRBJ1-5
V gene: TRBV7-8
D gene: .

CDR3 DNA: TGTGCCAGCAGCAAATCGGGGGCAGGGGGCCAGCCCCAGCATTTT
CDR3 protein: CASSKSGAGGQPQHF
clone size: .
J gene: TRBJ1-5
V gene: TRBV28
D gene: TRBD1

CDR3 DNA: TGTGCCATTGTAGCGGGGGGAAACTCCTACGAGCAGTACTTC
CDR3 protein: CAIVAGGNSYEQYF
clone size: .
J gene: TRBJ2-7
V gene: TRBV10-3
D gene: TRBD2

CDR3 DNA: TGTGCCAGCAGCCGGGACAGGGTTTTCGCAACTAATGAAAAACTGTTTTTT
CDR3 protein: CASSRDRVFATNEKLFF
clone size: .
J gene: TRBJ1-4
V gene: TRBV28
D gene: TRBD1

CDR3 DNA: TGCGCCAGCAGCCAAGATTGGACGGCCGGAGATACGCAGTATTTT
CDR3 protein: CASSQDWTAGDTQYF
clone size: once
J gene: TRBJ2-3
V gene: TRBV4-3
D gene: .

CDR3 DNA: TGCGCCAGCAGCTTGGATGGAGGGCGCAATCAGCCCCAGCATTTT
CDR3 protein: CASSLDGGRNQPQHF
clone size: .
J gene: TRBJ1-5
V gene: TRBV5-1
D gene: .

CDR3 DNA: TGTGCCAGTAGTATTGGACCGGCTAACACTGAAGCTTTCTTT
CDR3 protein: CASSIGPANTEAFF
clone size: .
J gene: TRBJ1-1
V gene: TRBV19
D gene: .

CDR3 DNA: TGTGCCAGCAGCGTAGGGACTAGCGGGGGGTCCACAGATACGCAGTATTTT
CDR3 protein: CASSVGTSGGSTDTQYF
clone size: .
J gene: TRBJ2-3
V gene: TRBV9
D gene: TRBD2

CDR3 DNA: TGTGCCAGCAGTTTATCTGGCGGGAGTTGGAATGAGCAGTTCTTC
CDR3 protein: CASSLSGGSWNEQFF
clone size: .
J gene: TRBJ2-1
V gene: TRBV27
D gene: TRBD2

CDR3 DNA: TGTGCCAGCTCACGGGCGCCTGAAAACATTCAGTACTTC
CDR3 protein: CASSRAPENIQYF
clone size: .
J gene: TRBJ2-4
V gene: TRBV18
D gene: .

CDR3 DNA: TGTGCCAGCAGCTCTGACACAAACAATGAGCAGTTCTTC
CDR3 protein: CASSSDTNNEQFF
clone size: .
J gene: TRBJ2-1
V gene: TRBV7-2
D gene: .

CDR3 DNA: TGCGCCAGCAGCTTGTGGGGGGAGGTCACAGATACGCAGTATTTT
CDR3 protein: CASSLWGEVTDTQYF
clone size: .
J gene: TRBJ2-3
V gene: TRBV5-1
D gene: .

CDR3 DNA: TGCGCCAGCACGACAGGGGTCGAGACCCAGTACTTC
CDR3 protein: CASTTGVETQYF
clone size: .
J gene: TRBJ2-5
V gene: TRBV10-2
D gene: TRBD1

CDR3 DNA: TGTGCCAGCAGTCAAGGGGGAGGCATGAACACTGAAGCTTTCTTT
CDR3 protein: CASSQGGGMNTEAFF
clone size: .
J gene: TRBJ1-1
V gene: TRBV6-5
D gene: .

CDR3 DNA: TGTGCCAGCAGCTTACTAGCGGTAGGGCGCTATGAGCAGTTCTTC
CDR3 protein: CASSLLAVGRYEQFF
clone size: .
J gene: TRBJ2-1
V gene: TRBV7-6
D gene: TRBD2

CDR3 DNA: TGTGCCAGCAGCGGCGGGGGCGCGGTGGGAGACACAACTAATGAAAAACTGTTTTTT
CDR3 protein: CASSGGGAVGDTTNEKLFF
clone size: .
J gene: TRBJ1-4
V gene: TRBV9
D gene: .

CDR3 DNA: TGTGCCAGCAGGGTGCTTAGCGGGTCCTCCTACGAGCAGTACTTC
CDR3 protein: CASRVLSGSSYEQYF
clone size: once
J gene: TRBJ2-7
V gene: TRBV6-5
D gene: TRBD2

CDR3 DNA: TGTGCCAGCAGCGGAGTTTTGTACCAAGAGACCCAGTACTTC
CDR3 protein: CASSGVLYQETQYF
clone size: .
J gene: TRBJ2-5
V gene: TRBV25-1
D gene: .

CDR3 DNA: TGTGCCAGCTCGGCGGGGGGGCTTAACACCGGGGAGCTGTTTTTT
CDR3 protein: CASSAGGLNTGELFF
clone size: .
J gene: TRBJ2-2
V gene: TRBV28
D gene: TRBD2

CDR3 DNA: TGTGCCAGCACCCCGACAGGGAATGCCAAAAACATTCAGTACTTC
CDR3 protein: CASTPTGNAKNIQYF
clone size: .
J gene: TRBJ2-4
V gene: TRBV7-2
D gene: TRBD1

CDR3 DNA: TGTGCCAGCAGCTCATACAGGGGGCCTAGCTCTGGGGCCAACGTCCTGACTTTC
CDR3 protein: CASSSYRGPSSGANVLTF
clone size: .
J gene: TRBJ2-6
V gene: TRBV5-6
D gene: TRBD1

CDR3 DNA: TGTGCCTGGAGTTCCACGGGTCCAGAGACCCAGTACTTC
CDR3 protein: CAWSSTGPETQYF
clone size: .
J gene: TRBJ2-5
V gene: TRBV30
D gene: .

CDR3 DNA: TGTGCCATCAGTGAAGGGGACAGGGGCACAGATACGCAGTATTTT
CDR3 protein: CAISEGDRGTDTQYF
clone size: .
J gene: TRBJ2-3
V gene: TRBV10-3
D gene: TRBD1

CDR3 DNA: TGTGCCTCCACAGGGAGTCTCGGGGAGCTGTTTTTT
CDR3 protein: CASTGSLGELFF
clone size: once
J gene: TRBJ2-2
V gene: TRBV28
D gene: .

CDR3 DNA: TGTGCCAGCAGCCCACGGAACTCTGGAAACACCATATATTTT
CDR3 protein: CASSPRNSGNTIYF
clone size: .
J gene: TRBJ1-3
V gene: TRBV7-2
D gene: .

CDR3 DNA: TGTGCCAGCAGTTACAAGGTGGAGACCGGGGAGCTGTTTTTT
CDR3 protein: CASSYKVETGELFF
clone size: .
J gene: TRBJ2-2
V gene: TRBV6-5
D gene: .

CDR3 DNA: TGCGCCAGCAGCCCTTACTCGGGATGGGGGGAGCAGTACTTC
CDR3 protein: CASSPYSGWGEQYF
clone size: .
J gene: TRBJ2-7
V gene: TRBV4-1
D gene: .

CDR3 DNA: TGTGCCAGCAGCTTAGCGGTCCCAACTAGCGGGATTATCCAAGAGACCCAGTACTTC
CDR3 protein: CASSLAVPTSGIIQETQYF
clone size: .
J gene: TRBJ2-5
V gene: TRBV7-2
D gene: TRBD2

CDR3 DNA: TGTGCCAGCTCCCGGGACGGTGAATACAATGAGCAGTTCTTC
CDR3 protein: CASSRDGEYNEQFF
clone size: .
J gene: TRBJ2-1
V gene: TRBV9
D gene: .

CDR3 DNA: TGTGCCAGCTCACCACCTAAGGCTAGTTGGGCGGAGACCCAGTACTTC
CDR3 protein: CASSPPKASWAETQYF
clone size: .
J gene: TRBJ2-5
V gene: TRBV18
D gene: .

CDR3 DNA: TGTGCCAGCAGCGACAGGGGTGGTGATCAGCCCCAGCATTTT
CDR3 protein: CASSDRGGDQPQHF
clone size: .
J gene: TRBJ1-5
V gene: TRBV7-2
D gene: TRBD1

CDR3 DNA: TGTGCCAGTAGTATACAACAGGATTCCTACAATGAGCAGTTCTTC
CDR3 protein: CASSIQQDSYNEQFF
clone size: .
J gene: TRBJ2-1
V gene: TRBV19
D gene: .

CDR3 DNA: TGCGCCAGCAGCTCGACAGGACAGGACAAAAACATTCAGTACTTC
CDR3 protein: CASSSTGQDKNIQYF
clone size: .
J gene: TRBJ2-4
V gene: TRBV5-1
D gene: TRBD1

CDR3 DNA: TGCGCCAGCAGCCAAAGGGAGGGGGTGGGCAATCAGCCCCAGCATTTT
CDR3 protein: CASSQREGVGNQPQHF
clone size: .
J gene: TRBJ1-5
V gene: TRBV4-1
D gene: .

CDR3 DNA: TGTGCCAGCAGCTTACAGGAAGCGAACACTGAAGCTTTCTTT
CDR3 protein: CASSLQEANTEAFF
clone size: .
J gene: TRBJ1-1
V gene: TRBV7-9
D gene: .